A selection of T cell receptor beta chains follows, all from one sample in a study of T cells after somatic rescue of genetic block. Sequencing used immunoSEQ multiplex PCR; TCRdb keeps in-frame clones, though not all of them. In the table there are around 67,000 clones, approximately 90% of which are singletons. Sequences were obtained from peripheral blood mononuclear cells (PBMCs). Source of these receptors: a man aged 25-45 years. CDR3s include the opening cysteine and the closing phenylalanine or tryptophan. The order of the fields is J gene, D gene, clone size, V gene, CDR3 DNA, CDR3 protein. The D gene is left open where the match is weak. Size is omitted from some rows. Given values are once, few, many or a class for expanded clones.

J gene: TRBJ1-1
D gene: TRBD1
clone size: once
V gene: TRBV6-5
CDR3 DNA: TGTGCCAGCAGCCCCTACGGACAGGTTGAAGCTTTCTTT
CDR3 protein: CASSPYGQVEAFF

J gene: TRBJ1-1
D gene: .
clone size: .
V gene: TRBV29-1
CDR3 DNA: TGCAGCGTTAGTAAGAACGGTGAAGCTTTCTTT
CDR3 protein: CSVSKNGEAFF

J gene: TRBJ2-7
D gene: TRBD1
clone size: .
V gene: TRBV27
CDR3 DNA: TGTGCCACTCAACTGCGTGGGGACAGCTACGAGCAGTACTTC
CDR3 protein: CATQLRGDSYEQYF

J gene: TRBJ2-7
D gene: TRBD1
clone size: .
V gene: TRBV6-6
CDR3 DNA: TGTGCCAGCAGTTATGACAGGGGGTCCTCTTACGAGCAGTACTTC
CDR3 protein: CASSYDRGSSYEQYF

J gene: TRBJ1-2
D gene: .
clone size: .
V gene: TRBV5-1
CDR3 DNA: TGCGCCAGCAGCTTGGGACAGCTTAACTATGGCTACACCTTC
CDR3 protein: CASSLGQLNYGYTF

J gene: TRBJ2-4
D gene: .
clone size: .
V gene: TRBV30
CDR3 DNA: TGTGCCTGGAGTGTTGGTTCAACAGGAACGCTAGCCAAAAACATTCAGTACTTC
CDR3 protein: CAWSVGSTGTLAKNIQYF

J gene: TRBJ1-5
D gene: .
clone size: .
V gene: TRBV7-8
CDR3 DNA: TGTGCCAGCAGCTTAGCTACAGCTAATCAGCCCCAGCATTTT
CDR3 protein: CASSLATANQPQHF

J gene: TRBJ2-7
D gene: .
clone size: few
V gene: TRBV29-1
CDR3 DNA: TGCAGCGTAATTGGACCTAGCTCCTACGAGCAGTACTTC
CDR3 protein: CSVIGPSSYEQYF

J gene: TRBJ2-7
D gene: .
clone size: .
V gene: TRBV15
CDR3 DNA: TGTGCCACCAGCGGGACGAAGAGCTCCTACGAGCAGTACTTC
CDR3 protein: CATSGTKSSYEQYF

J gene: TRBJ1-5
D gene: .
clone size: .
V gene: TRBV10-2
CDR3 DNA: TGCGCCAGCAGTGAAGGGCCCTGGACAGTGTATAGCAATCAGCCCCAGCATTTT
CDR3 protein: CASSEGPWTVYSNQPQHF

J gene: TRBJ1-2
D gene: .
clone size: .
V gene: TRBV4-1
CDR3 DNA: TGCGCCAGCAGCCAATCTCGTCGGGCTGGCTACACCTTC
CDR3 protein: CASSQSRRAGYTF

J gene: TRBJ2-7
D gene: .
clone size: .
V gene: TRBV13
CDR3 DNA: TGTGCCAGCAGCCCACCCAGCAGATCCTACGAGCAGTACTTC
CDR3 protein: CASSPPSRSYEQYF

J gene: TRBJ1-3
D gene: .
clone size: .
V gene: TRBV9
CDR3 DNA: TGTGCCAGCAGCGAACCCCGCGACACCATATATTTT
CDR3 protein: CASSEPRDTIYF

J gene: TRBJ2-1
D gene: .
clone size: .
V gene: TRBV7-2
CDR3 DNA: TGTGCCAGCAGCTTACAGGGCTATGAGCAGTTCTTC
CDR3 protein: CASSLQGYEQFF

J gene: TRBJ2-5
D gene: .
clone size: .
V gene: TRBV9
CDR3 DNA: TGTGCCAGCAGCGTCACCGTGGGGGGGACCCAGTACTTC
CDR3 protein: CASSVTVGGTQYF

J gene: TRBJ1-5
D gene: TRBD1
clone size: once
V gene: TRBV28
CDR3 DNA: TGTGCCAGCAGTACCTCCGGGACAGGGTTTCAGCCCCAGCATTTT
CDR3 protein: CASSTSGTGFQPQHF

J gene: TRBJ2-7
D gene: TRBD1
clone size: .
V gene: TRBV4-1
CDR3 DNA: TGCGCCAGCAGCCAAGGTGACAGGGGGCAGGTTGGAGGCTACGAGCAGTACTTC
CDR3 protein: CASSQGDRGQVGGYEQYF

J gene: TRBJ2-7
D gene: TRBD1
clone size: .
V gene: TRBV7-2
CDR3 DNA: TGTGCCAGCAGCGGAGACAGGGCCTCCTACGAGCAGTACTTC
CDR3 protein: CASSGDRASYEQYF

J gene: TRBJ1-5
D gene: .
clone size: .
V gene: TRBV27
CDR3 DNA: TGTGCCAGCGCACACACTCGGACATCTCCTTTGCCCCAGCATTTT
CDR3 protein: CASAHTRTSPLPQHF

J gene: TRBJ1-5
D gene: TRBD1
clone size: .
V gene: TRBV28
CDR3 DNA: TGTGCCAGCACCTCCCGACAGGGAAGGTCTCCCAGCAATCAGCCCCAGCATTTT
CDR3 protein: CASTSRQGRSPSNQPQHF

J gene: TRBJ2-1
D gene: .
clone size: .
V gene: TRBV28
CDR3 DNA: TGTGCCAGCAGTTTTGGCAGCAATGAGCAGTTCTTC
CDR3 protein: CASSFGSNEQFF

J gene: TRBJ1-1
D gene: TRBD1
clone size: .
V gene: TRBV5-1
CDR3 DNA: TGCGCCAGCAGCGACTTCACGGGGGACAGTGAAGCTTTCTTT
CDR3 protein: CASSDFTGDSEAFF

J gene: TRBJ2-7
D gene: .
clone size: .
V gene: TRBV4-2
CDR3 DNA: TGTGCCAGCAGCCAAGAGAGCGGGCCTGCCTACGAGCAGTACTTC
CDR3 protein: CASSQESGPAYEQYF

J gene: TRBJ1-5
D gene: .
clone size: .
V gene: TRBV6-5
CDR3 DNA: TGTGCCAGCAGTTACTCAAGAAAAGGTCAGCCCCAGCATTTT
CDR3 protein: CASSYSRKGQPQHF

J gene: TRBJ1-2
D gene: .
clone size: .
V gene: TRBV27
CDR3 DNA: TGTGCCAGCACCCAGTTGCGTCCCCCCTATGGCTACACCTTC
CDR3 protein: CASTQLRPPYGYTF

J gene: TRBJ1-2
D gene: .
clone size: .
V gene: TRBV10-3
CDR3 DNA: TGTGCCATCAGCCTGACGGGAGGGAACTATGGCTACACCTTC
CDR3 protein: CAISLTGGNYGYTF

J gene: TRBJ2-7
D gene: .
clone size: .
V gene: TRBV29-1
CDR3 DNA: TGCAGCGTTGCCGGGACGGTACCTTTCGAGCAGTACTTC
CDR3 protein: CSVAGTVPFEQYF

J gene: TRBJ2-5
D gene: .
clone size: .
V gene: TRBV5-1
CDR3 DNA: TGCGCCAGCAGCACAGGGACTAACTTCAACCAAGAGACCCAGTACTTC
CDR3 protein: CASSTGTNFNQETQYF

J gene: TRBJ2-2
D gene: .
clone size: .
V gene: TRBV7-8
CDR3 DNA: TGTGCCAGCAGCTTAGTTGGGGTCGGCGGGCCGAACACCGGGGAGCTGTTTTTT
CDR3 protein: CASSLVGVGGPNTGELFF

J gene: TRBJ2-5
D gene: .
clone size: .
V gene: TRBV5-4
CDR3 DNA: TGTGCCAGCAGCTTGGGGGAGGAGACCCAGTACTTC
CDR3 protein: CASSLGEETQYF

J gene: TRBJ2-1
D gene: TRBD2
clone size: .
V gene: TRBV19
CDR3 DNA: TGTGCCAGTAGTCCAGGACTAGCGGGTTTGAATGAGCAGTTCTTC
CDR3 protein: CASSPGLAGLNEQFF

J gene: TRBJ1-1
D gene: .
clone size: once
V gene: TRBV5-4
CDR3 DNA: TGTGCCAGCAGCTTGGCGAGTGTCCCCTACACTGAAGCTTTCTTT
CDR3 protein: CASSLASVPYTEAFF